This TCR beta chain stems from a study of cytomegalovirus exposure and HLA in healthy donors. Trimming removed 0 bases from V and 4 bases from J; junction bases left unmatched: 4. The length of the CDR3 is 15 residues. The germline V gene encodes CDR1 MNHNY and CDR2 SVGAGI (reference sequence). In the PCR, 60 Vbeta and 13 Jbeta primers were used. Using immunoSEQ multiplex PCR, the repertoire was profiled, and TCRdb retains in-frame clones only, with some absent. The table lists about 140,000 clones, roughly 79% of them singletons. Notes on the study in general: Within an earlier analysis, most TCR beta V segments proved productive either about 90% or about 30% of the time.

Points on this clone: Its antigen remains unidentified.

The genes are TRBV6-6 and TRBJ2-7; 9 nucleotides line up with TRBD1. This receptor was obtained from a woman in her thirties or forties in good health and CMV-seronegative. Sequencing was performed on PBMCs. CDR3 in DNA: TGTGCCAGCAGTTACTCGAACAGGGGGCAATACGAGCAGTACTTC. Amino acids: CASSYSNRGQYEQYF.